Presented here are 28 T cell receptor beta chains from one specimen sequenced in a study of identical twins (dated by TCRdb to about 2016). Libraries were constructed by 5' RACE. For sequencing, an Illumina HiSeq 2000 was employed. Through fastp at Q25 and MiXCR, TCRdb rebuilt clones from the public reads, retaining in-frame beta chains. Entries that share a CDR3 protein sequence are merged under the most common genes and DNA. In all, the sample holds hundreds of thousands of distinct CDR3 sequences, and more than 9% of those were seen once. The ten biggest clones cover about 7% of the sample. These sequences were also reported in another study, on yellow fever vaccine responses in identical twins.

Sequencing input: CD8+ T cells sorted from blood. These receptors were collected from a woman between 18 and 29 years old in good health.

The gene calls are TRBV21-1 and TRBJ2-7; the table assigns TRBD2, which was not confirmed against the DNA. TRBV21-1 is labeled a pseudogene. The CDR3 has 13 amino acids. CDR3 sequence reads: CASSKELTSGVSV. The CDR3 DNA reads as TGTGCCAGCAGCAAGGAACTTACTAGCGGGGTGTCCGTC.

The chain employs TRBV20-1 and TRBJ2-2; tentatively, D is TRBD2 (6 bases). Germline CDR1 DFQATT, CDR2 SNEGSKA (reference sequence). This CDR3 region has 13 residues. V was shortened by 5 bases and J by 0 bases, with 7 bases between the two germline ends. The CDR3 reads CSAGTANTGELFF. CDR3 sequence (DNA): TGCAGTGCTGGGACTGCGAACACCGGGGAGCTGTTTTTT.

This clonotype was observed a handful of times. The V call is TRBV27, the J call TRBJ1-1, with D perhaps TRBD1 (5 bases). The V gene lost 10 bases and the J gene lost 0 bases, with 12 bases spanning the gap. Germline loops: CDR1 MNHEY, CDR2 SMNVEV (reference sequence). This CDR3 region has 13 residues. CDR3 bases: TGTGCCACTACGGACACTATGAACACTGAAGCTTTCTTT. Encoded protein: CATTDTMNTEAFF.

This sequence joins TRBV2 and TRBJ2-3; 8 positions match TRBD2. CDR3 length: 15 residues. Germline assignment: CDR1 SNHLY and CDR2 FYNNEI. Trimming took 8 bases from V and 2 from J; bases not matched to a gene: 9. CDR3 in DNA: TGTGCCAGCCCGACTAGCGCCCCTACCACAGATACGCAGTATTTT. The encoded protein is CASPTSAPTTDTQYF.

This clonotype was recorded a few times. The chain joins TRBV12-3 or TRBV12-4 to TRBJ2-5; TRBD2 matches at 8 bases. The CDR3 loop spans 13 amino acids. V trimming: 10 bases; J trimming: 4 bases; junction bases outside the gene matches: 8. For the CDR3, the DNA is TGTGCCACACGGGGGGGGAGTCGAGAGACCCAGTACTTC. It yields the protein CATRGGSRETQYF.

This clonotype was seen only a few times. The rearrangement links TRBV28 to TRBJ1-5; 9 bases align to TRBD1. Per germline, CDR1 MDHEN and CDR2 SYDVKM. The CDR3 consists of 15 residues. The trim removed 3 bases at V and 4 bases at J, leaving 4 bases unmatched. CDR3: CASSLAGQGNQPQHF. In DNA, the CDR3 is TGTGCCAGCAGTTTGGCCGGACAGGGGAATCAGCCCCAGCATTTT.

In this sample, this clonotype turned up a few times. V and J are TRBV27 and TRBJ2-5; no reliable D call. Per the germline V gene, CDR1 is MNHEY and CDR2 is SMNVEV (reference sequence). The CDR3 runs 13 residues. Trimming left V 4 bases short and J 0 bases short, with 6 bases between. This CDR3 reads CASSSPYQETQYF. The CDR3 region has the DNA TGTGCCAGCAGTTCCCCGTACCAAGAGACCCAGTACTTC.

CDR3 in amino acids: CASSLRLAGNEQFF. The CDR3, as DNA: TGTGCCAGCAGCTTGAGGCTAGCGGGGAATGAGCAGTTCTTC. V is TRBV5-4 and J is TRBJ2-1, with 9 bases matching TRBD2. CDR3 length equals 14 residues. The V gene's germline CDR1 is SGHNT and CDR2 YYREEE (reference sequence). V was clipped by 1 base and J by 7 bases; unmatched bases: 3.

This clonotype was detected a few times. J is TRBJ2-1 and V is TRBV6-1; 8 bases fit TRBD2. Germline trimming cut 5 bases from V and 2 bases from J; bases unmatched to any gene: 5. Germline V gives CDR1 MNHNS, CDR2 SASEGT. The CDR3 consists of 15 residues. DNA for the CDR3: TGTGCCAGCAGTTCGGTAGCGGGAACCTACAATGAGCAGTTCTTC. Its protein is CASSSVAGTYNEQFF.

This clonotype has more than one count but fewer than ten. V usage is TRBV12-3 or TRBV12-4 and J usage is TRBJ2-1; D is undetermined. CDR3 length: 14 amino acids. The ends were cut back, 7 bases at V and 6 bases at J, with 16 bases in the middle. The CDR3 DNA reads as TGTGCCAGCACCCGAGGCCCAACGTTCAATGAGCAGTTCTTC. Translating gives CASTRGPTFNEQFF.

The chain joins TRBV20-1 to TRBJ2-7; 8 nucleotides match TRBD2. CDR3 size: 15 residues. Germline-derived CDR1 and CDR2 are DFQATT and SNEGSKA (reference sequence). V shed 4 bases and J 7 bases; nucleotides not matched to a gene: 15. CDR3 in amino acids: CSAMTLTSDVGEQYF. The CDR3 region has the DNA TGCAGTGCTATGACGTTGACTAGCGACGTGGGGGAGCAGTACTTC.

The genes are TRBV7-8 and TRBJ2-3, with 11 nucleotides matching TRBD2. Germline CDR1 and CDR2: SGHVS and FQNEAQ. V lost 1 base, J lost 8 bases, and 5 bases stayed unmatched. There are 15 residues in the CDR3. The CDR3 reads CASSLDSGGARTQYF. CDR3 nucleotides: TGTGCCAGCAGCTTAGATAGCGGGGGGGCCCGTACGCAGTATTTT.

This clonotype came up many times. V gene TRBV7-8 combines with J gene TRBJ2-3; TRBD2 matches at 8 bases. Germline V CDR1 and CDR2: SGHVS, FQNEAQ. The CDR3 length is 17 residues. V trimming: 5 bases; J trimming: 6 bases; junction bases outside the gene matches: 16. Here the CDR3 DNA reads TGTGCCAGCAGCCCCCGGTCGGGGGGGGCGCTTTGGGATACGCAGTATTTT. Translating it yields CASSPRSGGALWDTQYF.

This clonotype was counted between two and nine times. The rearrangement uses TRBV2 and TRBJ2-7, with 10 bases identical to TRBD1. V lost 5 bases and J lost 4; bases outside the gene matches: 8. CDR1 is SNHLY, CDR2 FYNNEI, per germline. The CDR3 consists of 15 residues. This CDR3 is CASSKTGTGEYEQYV. CDR3 sequence (DNA): TGTGCCAGCAGTAAGACCGGGACAGGGGAATACGAGCAGTACGTC.

This clonotype was counted between two and nine times. The genes are TRBV6-1 and TRBJ2-7; 9 nucleotides line up with TRBD1. Germline loops: CDR1 MNHNS, CDR2 SASEGT. J lost 6 bases, V lost 10 bases, and 16 bases had no gene match. The CDR3 covers 15 residues. The CDR3 region has the DNA TGTGCCACCCGGGACCCCGGGACAGGGCTGGGCGAGCAGTACTTC. It yields the protein CATRDPGTGLGEQYF.

This clonotype was detected only a few times. The chain links TRBV6-1 to TRBJ2-1, with D uncertain. The germline CDR1 and CDR2 sequences are MNHNS and SASEGT. The CDR3 runs 15 residues. V was pared by 5 bases and J by 5 bases, with 16 bases between. CDR3 nucleotides: TGTGCCAGCAGTCAAAAGGCGCTCGCACACAATGAGCAGTTCTTC. It specifies CASSQKALAHNEQFF.

A few counts support this clonotype. The chain recombines TRBV7-8 with TRBJ2-1; TRBD1 agrees at 9 bases. This CDR3 has 16 amino acids. Losses at the gene ends were 5 bases for V and 7 bases for J; bases not matched to a gene: 12. Looked up from germline, CDR1 is SGHVS and CDR2 is FQNEAQ. CDR3 in DNA: TGTGCCAGCAGCCCAAGGGGTCGGGACAGGGAAAATGAGCAGTTCTTC. It codes for CASSPRGRDRENEQFF.

This clonotype was seen ten or more times. V and J are TRBV20-1 and TRBJ2-5, with D possibly TRBD2 on 6 matching bases. There are 14 residues in the CDR3. V was clipped by 0 bases and J by 5 bases, with 13 bases between them. Germline values: CDR1 DFQATT, CDR2 SNEGSKA (reference sequence). CDR3 sequence reads: CSAREGRELETQYF. For the CDR3, the DNA is TGCAGTGCTAGAGAAGGTCGGGAGTTGGAGACCCAGTACTTC.

There are a few counts of this clonotype. V gene TRBV5-6 combines with J gene TRBJ2-7; no clear D. The CDR3 has 14 amino acids. Germline values: CDR1 SGHDT, CDR2 YYEEEE. Trimming took 4 bases from V and 0 from J, leaving 11 bases between them. This CDR3 reads CASSQDLISYEQYF. The CDR3 DNA is TGTGCCAGCAGCCAGGACCTAATCTCCTACGAGCAGTACTTC.

This clonotype was seen a handful of times. This sequence joins TRBV5-1 and TRBJ2-1; the D is unclear. The V end lost 1 base, the J end lost 10 bases, and 9 bases lay between the germline ends. This CDR3 has 12 amino acids. Germline V gene lookup returns CDR1 SGHRS and CDR2 YFSETQ. CDR3 bases: TGCGCCAGCAGCTTGTCTGTTACGGAGCAGTTCTTC. Translation: CASSLSVTEQFF.

The chain links TRBV12-3 or TRBV12-4 to TRBJ2-1; 7 nucleotides align to TRBD2. V lost 1 base and J lost 3; bases outside the gene matches: 6. This CDR3 contains 16 residues. In nucleotides, the CDR3 is TGTGCCAGCAGTTTAGGGGGGGGGATAAGCTACAATGAGCAGTTCTTC. Protein: CASSLGGGISYNEQFF.

There are many counts of this clonotype. J is TRBJ2-5 and V is TRBV2, with 10 bases that match TRBD1. The germline gives CDR1 SNHLY, CDR2 FYNNEI. V trimming: 6 bases; J trimming: 5 bases; junction bases outside the gene matches: 9. The CDR3 covers 15 residues. The CDR3, as DNA: TGTGCCAGCAGCCCCCGGACAGGGGGACGCGAGACCCAGTACTTC. It yields the protein CASSPRTGGRETQYF.

This clonotype was detected a few times. The rearrangement links TRBV28 to TRBJ1-5, with D tentatively TRBD1 (5 bases). This CDR3 is built from 13 residues. With 6 bases removed from V and 5 bases from J, the gap between germline ends came to 11 bases. Germline V gene lookup returns CDR1 MDHEN and CDR2 SYDVKM. As DNA, the CDR3 is TGTGCCAGCAGAGGGACCGACCATCAGCCCCAGCATTTT. Residues: CASRGTDHQPQHF.

V gene TRBV9 combines with J gene TRBJ2-1, with 7 bases fitting TRBD2. With V trimmed by 1 base and J by 8 bases, 12 bases remained unmatched. The CDR3 loop spans 16 amino acids. CDR1 and CDR2 from the germline V gene are SGDLS and YYNGEE. This CDR3 reads CASSVSGGGPVDEQFF. In nucleotides, the CDR3 is TGTGCCAGCAGCGTATCGGGGGGAGGGCCGGTGGATGAGCAGTTCTTC.

This clonotype came up a few times. The rearrangement links TRBV7-3 to TRBJ2-2, with 9 bases lining up with TRBD1. The CDR3 has 16 amino acids. From germline, CDR1 is SGHTA and CDR2 FQGTGA. After removal of 5 bases from V and 3 bases from J, the junction contained 7 bases not matched to a gene. The CDR3: CASSRHRGLDTGELFF. In DNA form, the CDR3 reads TGTGCCAGCAGCAGACACAGGGGGCTGGACACCGGGGAGCTGTTTTTT. The complete variable domain, with remaining parts taken from reference TRBV7-3 and TRBJ2-2, reads GAGVSQTPSNKVTEKGKYVELRCDPISGHTALYWYRQSLGQGPEFLIYFQGTGAADDSGLPNDRFFAVRPEGSVSTLKIQRTERGDSAVYLCASSRHRGLDTGELFFGEGSRLTVL.

Many counts were recorded for this clonotype. V gene TRBV12-3 or TRBV12-4 combines with J gene TRBJ2-3, with 10 bases aligning to TRBD1. Losses at the gene ends were 7 bases for V and 3 bases for J; bases not matched to a gene: 22. The CDR3 covers 20 residues. CDR3 in amino acids: CASTLLINMVPGQGTDTQYF. The DNA of the CDR3 is TGTGCCAGCACCTTGTTAATTAATATGGTTCCGGGACAGGGGACAGATACGCAGTATTTT.

This clonotype was observed many times. The chain has TRBV15 and TRBJ1-1, with 7 bases matching TRBD1. Trimming removed 8 bases from V and 3 bases from J; junction bases left unmatched: 9. The germline V gene encodes CDR1 LNHNV and CDR2 YYDKDF (reference sequence). The CDR3 runs to 14 residues. For the CDR3, the DNA is TGTGCCACCTTGGGCCAGGGACAGCACACTGAAGCTTTCTTT. Protein sequence: CATLGQGQHTEAFF. The full variable domain, completed using reference TRBV15 and TRBJ1-1, is DAMVIQNPRYQVTQFGKPVTLSCSQTLNHNVMYWYQQKSSQAPKLLFHYYDKDFNNEADTPDNFQSRRPNTSFCFLDIRSPGLGDTAMYLCATLGQGQHTEAFFGQGTRLTVV.

The CDR3: CASSYGTSHSYEQYV. As DNA, the CDR3 is TGTGCCAGCTCATACGGGACTAGCCACTCCTACGAGCAGTACGTC. The chain carries TRBV2 and TRBJ2-7, with TRBD2 identical over 9 bases. The CDR3 totals 15 residues. The germline gives CDR1 SNHLY, CDR2 FYNNEI. V lost 8 bases, J lost 0 bases, and 8 bases stayed unmatched.